Each of the 19 T cell receptor beta chains below was sequenced from the same sample in a study of read filtering for tumor transcriptome and immune sequencing. From around 0.4 ug of RNA, a library with molecular barcoded alpha/delta and beta/gamma adaptors was made. TCRdb itself ran the reads through MiXCR, one entry per CDR3 protein. The repertoire holds roughly 59,000 distinct CDR3 sequences, with roughly 20% as singletons. Sequencing used a population of CD138-negative cells sorted from bone marrow. The receptors shown here come from a donor aged 40 or over with multiple myeloma.

This clonotype was observed many times. This chain's CDR3 is CASRSGTSGRNEQFF. The CDR3 DNA reads as TGTGCCAGCAGGTCCGGGACTAGCGGGAGGAATGAGCAGTTCTTC. This chain links TRBV28 with TRBJ2-1; the match to TRBD2 covers 15 bases. The CDR3 contains 15 residues. V lost 6 bases and J lost 7; bases outside the gene matches: 4. CDR1 is MDHEN and CDR2 is SYDVKM in the germline V gene.

This clonotype was seen repeatedly, ten times or more. The rearrangement uses TRBV2 and TRBJ1-4; D is unresolved. V was shortened by 7 bases and J by 8 bases, with 14 bases between the two germline ends. CDR1 and CDR2 from the germline V gene are SNHLY and FYNNEI. This CDR3 region has 13 residues. The CDR3 sequence: CASTESRGEKLFF. DNA of the CDR3: TGTGCCAGCACCGAGAGCCGGGGAGAAAAACTGTTTTTT.

As concerns this clonotype: An end of the junction does not agree with germline; a read error may underlie this. The rearrangement uses TRBV4-1 and TRBJ1-1; no definite D call. From germline, CDR1 is MGHRA and CDR2 YSYEKL. CDR3 length: 14 residues. The CDR3 region is CASGHTNQNTEAFF. CDR3 in DNA: TGCGCCAGCGGCCACACTAACCAGAACACTGAAGCTTTCTTT.

The table lists this clonotype with many counts. DNA for the CDR3: TGTGCCAGCAGTGGAAGTTCTAACGAGCAGTACTTC. This translates into CASSGSSNEQYF. The chain combines TRBV6-6 with TRBJ2-7, with D unresolved. Trimming shortened V by 5 bases and J by 5 bases, and 10 bases separated the two germline ends. The CDR3 length is 12 residues. CDR1 is MNHNY and CDR2 is SVGAGI in the germline V gene (reference sequence).

The sample holds many counts of this clonotype. In nucleotides, the CDR3 is TGTGCCAGCAGCTCCCCGGGACAGGGAACCCTAGATGACTATGGCTACACCTTC. Encoded protein: CASSSPGQGTLDDYGYTF. V and J are TRBV28 and TRBJ1-2; TRBD1 aligns across 9 bases. J lost 3 bases, V lost 6 bases, and 17 bases had no gene match. The CDR3 runs 18 residues. Germline assignment: CDR1 MDHEN and CDR2 SYDVKM.

This clonotype was counted at least ten times. CDR3 region: CASSANRGYNEQFF. The CDR3, as DNA: TGTGCCAGCAGCGCTAACAGGGGATACAATGAGCAGTTCTTC. The chain uses TRBV9 and TRBJ2-1, with 7 bases matching TRBD1. V was clipped by 3 bases and J by 4 bases; unmatched bases: 4. The germline V gene encodes CDR1 SGDLS and CDR2 YYNGEE. The CDR3 length is 14 residues.

The chain recombines TRBV5-1 with TRBJ2-5, with D hard to call. Per germline, CDR1 SGHRS and CDR2 YFSETQ. CDR3 length: 15 residues. Trimming took off 4 bases at V and 1 base at J, with 14 bases between the two ends. The CDR3 sequence: CASSTGERLQETQYF. The CDR3 DNA follows: TGCGCCAGCAGCACTGGCGAGAGACTCCAAGAGACCCAGTACTTC.

This clonotype was found many times. The chain combines TRBV20-1 with TRBJ2-2; D is possibly TRBD1 or TRBD2 (5 bases each). CDR1 is DFQATT and CDR2 is SNEGSKA in the germline V gene (reference sequence). The CDR3 is 13 amino acids. DNA of the CDR3: TGCAGCCAGTCCGGGACCAACACCGGGGAGCTGTTTTTT. Residues: CSQSGTNTGELFF.

A remark on this clonotype: A read error is likely here: a far larger clone is one base away. The V call is TRBV3-2, the J call TRBJ2-7; the table's D call, TRBD1, was not checked against the DNA. TRBV3-2 is termed a pseudogene. The CDR3 spans 14 residues. The CDR3 reads CASSPGRGTYEQYF. Written as DNA, the CDR3 is TGTGCCAGCAGCCCAGGCCGGGGGACCTACGAGCAGTACTTC.

A note on this clonotype: A read error is possible here, since a much larger clone lies one base away. This sequence joins TRBV28 and TRBJ1-1; a possible D gene is TRBD1 (5 bases). CDR1 is MDHEN and CDR2 is SYDVKM in the germline V gene. Trimming took off 5 bases at V and 4 bases at J, with 14 bases between the two ends. The CDR3 spans 14 residues. The CDR3 DNA follows: TGTGCCAGCAGTCCATTCCAGAGGGGCACTGAAGCTTTCTTT. Its protein is CASSPFQRGTEAFF.

This clonotype was observed a few times. The rearrangement links TRBV18 to TRBJ2-3; 8 bases match TRBD2. The CDR3 has 15 amino acids. CDR1 KGHSH and CDR2 LQKENI come from the germline V gene. Losses at the gene ends were 5 bases for V and 6 bases for J; bases not matched to a gene: 10. The CDR3 region is CASSVSGSPGDTQYF. The CDR3 DNA sequence: TGTGCCAGCTCAGTAAGCGGGAGCCCAGGCGATACGCAGTATTTT.

Many counts were recorded for this clonotype. J is TRBJ2-7 and V is TRBV6-2 or TRBV6-3; 11 nucleotides line up with TRBD2. The germline V gene has CDR1 MNHEY and CDR2 SVGEGT. The CDR3 covers 15 residues. V trimming: 7 bases; J trimming: 0 bases; junction bases outside the gene matches: 5. The CDR3 nucleotides are TGTGCCAGCATTCCCGGACTAGCGGGCTCCTACGAGCAGTACTTC. It is translated as CASIPGLAGSYEQYF.

This chain joins TRBV30 and TRBJ2-5; 11 positions match TRBD2. The length of the CDR3 is 15 residues. With V trimmed by 0 bases and J by 6 bases, 6 bases remained unmatched. The germline V gene has CDR1 GTSNPN and CDR2 SVGIG (reference sequence). CDR3 sequence (DNA): TGTGCCTGGAGTGTACCCACTAGCGGGAGTAAGACCCAGTACTTC. Protein: CAWSVPTSGSKTQYF.

This clonotype was observed at least ten times. The rearrangement links TRBV3-1 to TRBJ1-1; TRBD1 matches at 7 bases. The V gene's germline CDR1 is LGHDT and CDR2 YNNKEL (reference sequence). V lost 1 base, J lost 1 base, and 6 bases stayed unmatched. CDR3 length: 16 amino acids. The CDR3 is CASSQAFRTGNTEAFF. CDR3 sequence (DNA): TGTGCCAGCAGCCAAGCCTTCCGGACAGGGAACACTGAAGCTTTCTTT.

This clonotype was seen many times. The chain couples TRBV10-2 to TRBJ2-7; possibly TRBD1 for D (5 bases). V was pared by 5 bases and J by 4 bases, with 6 bases between. The CDR3 totals 11 residues. From germline, CDR1 is WSHSY and CDR2 SAAADI. This chain's CDR3 is CASSTGYEQYF. CDR3 sequence (DNA): TGCGCCAGCAGTACAGGTTACGAGCAGTACTTC.

This clonotype came up once. The chain employs TRBV29-1 and TRBJ2-6; no definite D call. The V end was cut by 3 bases, the J end by 8 bases, with 17 bases between. This CDR3 contains 15 residues. In germline, CDR1 is SQVTM, CDR2 ANQGSEA. Written as DNA, the CDR3 is TGCAGCGTTGAGGCAACAAGCTCTTGGCCCAACGTCCTGACTTTC. Encoded protein: CSVEATSSWPNVLTF.

About this clonotype: A much larger clone is a single base away; this may be a read error. The chain is built from TRBV24-1 and TRBJ2-2; unclear D gene. The length of the CDR3 is 12 residues. Germline V lookup: CDR1 KGHDR, CDR2 SFDVKD. The CDR3 loop is CATGEPVGELFF. DNA for the CDR3: TGTGCCACCGGTGAACCCGTCGGGGAGCTGTTTTTT.

By proportion, this clonotype is medium-sized. V usage is TRBV13 and J usage is TRBJ2-5; 8 bases are a match to TRBD1. Trimming at V came to 5 bases and at J to 5 bases, leaving 1 base not matched to a gene. The CDR3 consists of 12 residues. The germline CDR1 and CDR2 sequences are PRHDT and FYEKMQ (reference sequence). CDR3 region: CASSGQGETQYF. In nucleotides, the CDR3 is TGTGCCAGCAGCGGACAGGGCGAGACCCAGTACTTC.

This clonotype was seen repeatedly, ten times or more. The chain employs TRBV4-1 and TRBJ2-5; D may be TRBD2 (6 bases). From germline, CDR1 is MGHRA and CDR2 YSYEKL. With 1 base removed from V and 5 bases from J, the gap between germline ends came to 14 bases. The length of the CDR3 is 15 residues. This CDR3 reads CASSQGLRDQETQYF. In DNA, the CDR3 is TGCGCCAGCAGCCAAGGTTTGCGGGATCAGGAGACCCAGTACTTC.